The 16 T cell receptor beta chains below all came from one sample that was sequenced in a study of T cells in women clearing cervical HPV infection. TCRdb's table, derived via immunoSEQ multiplex PCR, lists solely in-frame clones and lacks some. The repertoire table contains roughly 48,000 clones. The sequencing input was blood buffy coat. These receptors all stem from a woman aged 18 to 75 with a cervical HPV16 infection that either progressed to CIN3+ or cleared (not recorded which).

Worth noting for this clone: The read stops 3 residues short of the end of the CDR3; the missing end is completed from the germline J gene. The rearrangement uses TRBV20-1 and TRBJ1-2; the D gene is possibly TRBD1 (6 bases). Germline CDR1 DFQATT, CDR2 SNEGSKA (reference sequence). The CDR3 is 13 amino acids. CDR3 amino acids: CSAIRDRFEGYTF. The covered CDR3 bases are TGCAGTGCTATAAGAGACAGGTTCGAGGGC.

Concerning this clone: Read sequence stops 3 residues before the CDR3 end, and the germline J gene provides the missing end. The chain links TRBV30 to TRBJ1-2; the match to TRBD1 covers 11 bases. Trimming removed 3 bases from V and 0 bases from J; junction bases left unmatched: 3. Germline V CDR1 and CDR2: GTSNPN, SVGIG (reference sequence). This CDR3 region has 15 residues. This CDR3 is CAWSGQGAANYGYTF. The sequenced CDR3 bases are TGTGCCTGGAGCGGACAGGGGGCTGCTAACTATGGC.

On this clone itself: The sequence runs out 3 residues before the end of the CDR3; the remainder is reconstructed from the germline J gene. The chain has TRBV3-1 (or the pseudogene TRBV3-2) and TRBJ1-5, with D possibly matching TRBD1 (6 bases). The CDR3 consists of 15 residues. The germline V and J ends were trimmed by 0 bases and 7 bases, with 13 bases remaining between them. CDR1 is LGHDT and CDR2 is YNNKEL in the germline V gene (reference sequence). The CDR3 bases that were read are TGTGCCAGCAGCCAAGATCAGGGGTTAAACCAGCCC. Translating gives CASSQDQGLNQP. The CDR3 in its entirety is CASSQDQGLNQPQHF.

Regarding this clone: Sequencing ends 3 residues short of the CDR3 end; the germline J gene provides the rest. This chain joins TRBV2 and TRBJ1-5; a weak D match, TRBD1 (6 bases). Germline V gene data show CDR1 as SNHLY and CDR2 as FYNNEI. The V end was cut by 5 bases, the J end by 7 bases, with 12 bases between. There are 13 residues in the CDR3. Partial CDR3 DNA: TGTGCCAGCAGTACGGCAGGGGACCAGCCC. This encodes CASSTAGDQP. Given in full, the CDR3 is CASSTAGDQPQHF.

In regard to this clone: An end of the junction differs from the germline gene, which may be a read error. The read ends 3 residues shy of where the CDR3 ends; the end is completed using the germline J gene. The chain recombines TRBV19 with TRBJ1-5, with TRBD1 as a possible D gene (6 bases). This CDR3 comprises 16 residues. CDR1 is LNHDA and CDR2 is SQIVND in the germline V gene (reference sequence). The CDR3 DNA, read in part, is TGTGCCACCAATGCGGGAGGGGGGGTGGGTAATCGGCCC. As protein: CATNAGGGVGNRP. The CDR3 reads in full as CATNAGGGVGNRPQHF.

CDR3 bases read: TGTGCCAGCAGTCCACTAGCGGGGTCGACTACG. Encoded protein: CASSPLAGSTT. The full CDR3 reads CASSPLAGSTTQYF. V and J are TRBV11-2 and TRBJ2-3, with 10 bases fitting TRBD2. The sequenced fragment ends 3 residues before the CDR3 boundary, so the rest is inferred from the germline J gene. The CDR3 consists of 14 residues. After removal of 6 bases from V and 8 bases from J, the junction contained 8 bases not matched to a gene. Germline loops: CDR1 SGHAT, CDR2 FQNNGV. Together with reference TRBV11-2 and TRBJ2-3, the CDR3 gives the full variable domain: EAGVAQSPRYKIIEKRQSVAFWCNPISGHATLYWYQQILGQGPKLLIQFQNNGVVDDSQLPKDRFSAERLKGVDSTLKIQPAKLEDSAVYLCASSPLAGSTTQYFGPGTRLTVL.

Concerning this clone: The read ends 3 residues early relative to the CDR3; the germline J gene fills the gap. This rearrangement joins TRBV18 to TRBJ2-1; possibly TRBD2 for D (7 bases). V lost 8 bases and J 4 bases, leaving 21 bases between the germline ends. This CDR3 has 16 amino acids. The V gene's germline CDR1 is KGHSH and CDR2 LQKENI. The CDR3 reads CASVKSSGGRYNEQFF. The DNA read from the CDR3 is TGTGCCAGCGTTAAATCCTCCGGGGGGCGATACAATGAG.

Of note for this clone: The read finishes 3 residues shy of the CDR3 end, and the germline J gene is used to complete it. The chain employs TRBV28 and TRBJ1-4; 9 positions agree with TRBD1. Unmatched junction bases numbered 8, after V lost 5 bases and J lost 4 bases. Per the germline V gene, CDR1 is MDHEN and CDR2 is SYDVKM. The CDR3 sequence is 16 residues long. The CDR3 spells CASSPTGGPINEKLFF. The covered CDR3 bases are TGTGCCAGCAGTCCTACAGGGGGCCCTATTAATGAAAAA.

Details on this clone: The CDR3 end falls 3 residues outside the read, so it is completed with the germline J gene. This chain uses TRBV14 with TRBJ2-7; a possible D gene is TRBD1 (5 bases). CDR1 SGHDN and CDR2 FVKESK come from the germline V gene. V was trimmed by 1 base and J by 6 bases, leaving 19 bases between them. The CDR3 runs 16 residues. This chain's CDR3 is CASSQVGAQGSREQYF. Incomplete CDR3 DNA: TGTGCCAGCAGCCAAGTAGGGGCCCAAGGATCTCGCGAG.

Comments on this clone: The CDR3 end lies 3 residues beyond the end of the read and is filled in from the germline J gene. The genes are TRBV27 and TRBJ2-2; D gene uncertain. The V end lost 4 bases, the J end lost 2 bases, and 8 bases lay between the germline ends. Germline CDR1 and CDR2: MNHEY and SMNVEV (reference sequence). The CDR3 has 14 residues. CDR3 region: CASSWQFNTGELFF. The sequenced part of the CDR3 DNA is TGTGCCAGCAGTTGGCAGTTCAACACCGGGGAG.

CDR3 loop: CASSLEAGTPSYEQYF. Partial CDR3 DNA: TGTGCCAGCAGCTTAGAAGCCGGGACACCATCCTACGAG. This chain connects TRBV7-6 to TRBJ2-7; D perhaps matches TRBD1 (6 bases). The CDR3 end is not reached by the read, which stops 3 residues before it; the germline J gene fills it in. This CDR3 comprises 16 residues. In germline, CDR1 is SGHVS, CDR2 FNYEAQ. Trimming pared 1 base from V and 1 base from J, leaving 14 bases between.

Comments on this clone: The read stops 3 residues short of the end of the CDR3; the missing end is completed from the germline J gene. V usage is TRBV11-2 and J usage is TRBJ2-1, with D perhaps TRBD2 (6 bases). Germline loops: CDR1 SGHAT, CDR2 FQNNGV. V was trimmed by 1 base and J by 4 bases, leaving 8 bases between them. The CDR3 loop spans 14 amino acids. CDR3 protein: CASSLVRGYNEQFF. The part of the CDR3 DNA that was read is TGTGCCAGCAGCTTAGTCCGGGGGTACAATGAG. The full variable domain, rest sourced from reference TRBV11-2 and TRBJ2-1, is EAGVAQSPRYKIIEKRQSVAFWCNPISGHATLYWYQQILGQGPKLLIQFQNNGVVDDSQLPKDRFSAERLKGVDSTLKIQPAKLEDSAVYLCASSLVRGYNEQFFGPGTRLTVL.

Turning to this clone: With the read ending 3 residues before the CDR3 end, the germline J gene is used to fill in that end. The chain recombines TRBV18 with TRBJ2-3; 10 bases match TRBD2. The CDR3 runs 15 residues. The germline V gene encodes CDR1 KGHSH and CDR2 LQKENI. The CDR3 bases that were read are TGTTCCATCTCACCATTAGCGGGGGGTAAAGATACG. It yields the protein CSISPLAGGKDT. The entire CDR3 reads CSISPLAGGKDTQYF.

A note on this clone: The read finishes 3 residues shy of the CDR3 end, and the germline J gene is used to complete it. The chain recombines TRBV12-3 or TRBV12-4 with TRBJ1-1; 8 nucleotides match TRBD1. After removal of 6 bases from V and 4 bases from J, the junction contained 7 bases not matched to a gene. This CDR3 comprises 14 residues. The CDR3 sequence is CASRRTGLSTEAFF. Incomplete CDR3 DNA: TGTGCCAGCAGGAGGACAGGGCTAAGCACTGAA.

Note on this clone: The read stops 3 residues short of the end of the CDR3; the missing end is completed from the germline J gene. The rearrangement uses TRBV5-1 and TRBJ1-3, with unresolved D. Germline V gene lookup returns CDR1 SGHRS and CDR2 YFSETQ. The CDR3 length is 12 residues. The covered CDR3 bases are TGCGCCAGCAGCCGATCACTAGATAAT. This sequence encodes CASSRSLDN. The CDR3 as a whole reads CASSRSLDNIYF.

For this clone: The CDR3 is cut off 3 residues early in the read; its end comes from the germline J gene. This chain connects TRBV6-1 to TRBJ1-2, with TRBD1 as a possible D gene (6 bases). Germline V gene data show CDR1 as MNHNS and CDR2 as SASEGT. The CDR3 sequence is 14 residues long. Trimming removed 0 bases from V and 6 bases from J, with 11 bases in between. The CDR3 sequence is CASSEAARGNGYTF. The CDR3 bases that were read are TGTGCCAGCAGTGAAGCCGCCAGGGGAAATGGC.